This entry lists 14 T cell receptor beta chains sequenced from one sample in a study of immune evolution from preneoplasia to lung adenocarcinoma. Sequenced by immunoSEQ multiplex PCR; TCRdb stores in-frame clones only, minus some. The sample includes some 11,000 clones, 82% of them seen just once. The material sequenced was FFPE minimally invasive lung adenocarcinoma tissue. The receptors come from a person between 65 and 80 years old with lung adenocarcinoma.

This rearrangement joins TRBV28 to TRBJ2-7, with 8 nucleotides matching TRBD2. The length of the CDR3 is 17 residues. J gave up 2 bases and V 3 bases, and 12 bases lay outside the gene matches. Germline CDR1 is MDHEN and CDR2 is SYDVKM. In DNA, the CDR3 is TGTGCCAGCAGTTTCGACCTGACTAGCGTAAAGCCCTACGAGCAGTACTTC. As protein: CASSFDLTSVKPYEQYF.

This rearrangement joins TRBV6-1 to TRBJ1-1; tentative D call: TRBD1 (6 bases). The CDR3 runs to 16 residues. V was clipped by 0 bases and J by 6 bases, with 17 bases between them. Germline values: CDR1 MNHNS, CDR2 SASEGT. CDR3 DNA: TGTGCCAGCAGTGAAGCGGGGGCGCTAAGAAGCTCTGAAGCTTTCTTT. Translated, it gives CASSEAGALRSSEAFF.

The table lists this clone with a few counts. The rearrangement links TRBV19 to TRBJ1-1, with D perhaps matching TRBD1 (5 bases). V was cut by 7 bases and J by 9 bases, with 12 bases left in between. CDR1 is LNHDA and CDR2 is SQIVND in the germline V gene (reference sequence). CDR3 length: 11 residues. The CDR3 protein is CASTERGKAFF. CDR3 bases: TGTGCCAGTACGGAGCGGGGGAAAGCTTTCTTT.

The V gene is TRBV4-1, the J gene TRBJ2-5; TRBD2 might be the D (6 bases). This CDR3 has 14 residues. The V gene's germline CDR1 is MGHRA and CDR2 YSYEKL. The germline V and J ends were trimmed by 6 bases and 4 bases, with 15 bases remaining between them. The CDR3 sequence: CASRRGLLGETQYF. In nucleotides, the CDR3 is TGCGCCAGCAGGCGGGGCCTATTGGGAGAGACCCAGTACTTC.

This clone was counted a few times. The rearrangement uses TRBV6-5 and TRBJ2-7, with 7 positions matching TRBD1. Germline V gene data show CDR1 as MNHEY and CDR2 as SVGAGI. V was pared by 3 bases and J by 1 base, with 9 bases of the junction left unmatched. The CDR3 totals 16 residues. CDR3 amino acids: CASSYRTGTASYEQYF. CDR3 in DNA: TGTGCCAGCAGTTATCGGACGGGGACAGCGTCCTACGAGCAGTACTTC.

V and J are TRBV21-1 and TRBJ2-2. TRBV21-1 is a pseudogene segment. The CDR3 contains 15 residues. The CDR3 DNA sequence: TGTGCCAGCAGCAAAGGGGGGAGGAACACCGGGGAGCTGTTTTTT. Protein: CASSKGGRNTGELFF.

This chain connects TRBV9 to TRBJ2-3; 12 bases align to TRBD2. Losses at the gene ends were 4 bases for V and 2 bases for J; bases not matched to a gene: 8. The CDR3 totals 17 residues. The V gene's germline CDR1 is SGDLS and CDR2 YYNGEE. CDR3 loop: CASSRGLAGGPTDTQYF. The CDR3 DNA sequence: TGTGCCAGCAGCAGGGGTCTAGCGGGAGGGCCCACAGATACGCAGTATTTT. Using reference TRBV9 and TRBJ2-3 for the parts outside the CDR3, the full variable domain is DSGVTQTPKHLITATGQRVTLRCSPRSGDLSVYWYQQSLDQGLQFLIQYYNGEERAKGNILERFSAQQFPDLHSELNLSSLELGDSALYFCASSRGLAGGPTDTQYFGPGTRLTVL.

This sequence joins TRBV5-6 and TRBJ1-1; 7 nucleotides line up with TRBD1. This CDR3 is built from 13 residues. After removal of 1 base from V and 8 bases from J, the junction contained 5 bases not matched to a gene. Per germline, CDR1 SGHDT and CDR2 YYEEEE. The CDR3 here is CASSLIQGTEAFF. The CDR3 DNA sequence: TGTGCCAGCAGCTTGATACAGGGGACAGAAGCTTTCTTT.

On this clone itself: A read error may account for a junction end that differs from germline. The DNA of the CDR3 is TGTGCCAGCAGTTCCACCGGACAGACAGCTACGCAGTATTTT. Amino acids: CASSSTGQTATQYF. V usage is TRBV6-1 and J usage is TRBJ2-3; D is perhaps TRBD1 (6 bases). CDR1 and CDR2 from the germline V gene are MNHNS and SASEGT. The CDR3 is 14 residues long.

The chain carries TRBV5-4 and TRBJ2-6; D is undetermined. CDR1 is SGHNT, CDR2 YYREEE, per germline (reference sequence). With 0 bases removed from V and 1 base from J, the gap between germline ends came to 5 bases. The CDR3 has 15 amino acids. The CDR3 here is CASSLVGSGANVLTF. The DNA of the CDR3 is TGTGCCAGCAGCTTGGTGGGATCTGGGGCCAACGTCCTGACTTTC.

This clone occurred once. CDR3 sequence reads: CASSQGGLYGYTF. The CDR3 nucleotides read TGTGCCAGCAGCCAAGGGGGACTCTATGGCTACACCTTC. V usage is TRBV14 and J usage is TRBJ1-2; D is perhaps TRBD1 (5 bases). CDR1 is SGHDN, CDR2 FVKESK, per germline. V gave up 1 base and J gave up 4 bases, with 7 bases separating them. The CDR3 has 13 residues.

As DNA, the CDR3 is TGTGCCAGCAGCCGCGATGCGGCTAGCCAAGAGACCCAGTACTTC. This codes for CASSRDAASQETQYF. This sequence joins TRBV6-4 and TRBJ2-5; unclear D gene. V dropped 6 bases and J dropped 1 base, with 15 bases sitting between them. This CDR3 contains 15 residues. Per the germline V gene, CDR1 is MRHNA and CDR2 is SNTAGT.

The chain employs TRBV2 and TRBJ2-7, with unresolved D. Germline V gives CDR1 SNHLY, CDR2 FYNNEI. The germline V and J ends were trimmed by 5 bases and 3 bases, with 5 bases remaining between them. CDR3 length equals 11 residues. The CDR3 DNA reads TGTGCCAGCAGTCCACTCTACGAGCAGTACTTC. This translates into CASSPLYEQYF.

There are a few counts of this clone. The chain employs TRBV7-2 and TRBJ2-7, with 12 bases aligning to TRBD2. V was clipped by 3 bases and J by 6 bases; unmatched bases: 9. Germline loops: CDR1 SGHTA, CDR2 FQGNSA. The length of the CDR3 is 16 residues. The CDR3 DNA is TGTGCCAGCAGCTTCCCCCTAGCGGGGGGGGGAAGCGAGCAGTACTTC. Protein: CASSFPLAGGGSEQYF. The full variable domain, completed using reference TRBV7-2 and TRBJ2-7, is GAGVSQSPSNKVTEKGKDVELRCDPISGHTALYWYRQSLGQGLEFLIYFQGNSAPDKSGLPSDRFSAERTGGSVSTLTIQRTQQEDSAVYLCASSFPLAGGGSEQYFGPGTRLTVT.